This T cell receptor beta chain comes out of a study of Graves' ophthalmopathy and Graves' hyperthyroidism. This CDR3 has 17 amino acids. V shed 4 bases and J 1 base; nucleotides not matched to a gene: 11. From germline, CDR1 is LGHDT and CDR2 YNNKEL (reference sequence). Amplification of the TCR beta CDR3 regions used RNA transcripts (as template). HTBI primers were employed in first-round RT-PCR, then a second-round multiplex PCR followed. TCRdb reprocessed the multiplex PCR reads via MiXCR and lists one record per CDR3 protein. The profile shows a few hundred thousand distinct CDR3 sequences, roughly a sixth of them singletons. The PBMCs were taken from around 10 ml of fresh peripheral blood.

What was sequenced was peripheral blood. The sequence came from an adult woman with stable Graves' hyperthyroidism. The rearrangement uses TRBV3-1 and TRBJ1-1, with TRBD1 identical over 8 bases. This CDR3 reads CASSPPAWGTGNTEAFF. DNA for the CDR3: TGTGCCAGCAGCCCACCGGCCTGGGGGACAGGGAACACTGAAGCTTTCTTT.